One and the same sample provided the 23 T cell receptor beta chains below, sequenced in a study of OX40 agonist ivuxolimab in advanced cancers. Clones were sequenced by immunoSEQ multiplex PCR, and TCRdb holds only the in-frame ones, with some missing. The data hold 70,000 to 80,000 clones, with 85% to 95% observed a single time. The material was CD4+ or CD8+ T cells sorted from blood, obtained in a trial of the OX40 agonist ivuxolimab. The receptors shown here come from an adult with an advanced solid tumor such as melanoma, head and neck, liver or kidney cancer.

This chain links TRBV27 with TRBJ2-7, with TRBD1 matching 7 bases. V lost 4 bases, J lost 3 bases, and 9 bases stayed unmatched. CDR1 is MNHEY, CDR2 SMNVEV, per germline (reference sequence). This CDR3 contains 15 residues. The CDR3 protein is CASSSRQGGVYEQYF. The CDR3, as DNA: TGTGCCAGCAGTTCCCGACAGGGTGGGGTCTACGAGCAGTACTTC.

This chain links TRBV29-1 with TRBJ2-7; 9 bases are shared with TRBD1. V shed 3 bases and J 3 bases; nucleotides not matched to a gene: 9. CDR3 length: 15 residues. CDR1 is SQVTM, CDR2 ANQGSEA, per germline. DNA of the CDR3: TGCAGCGTTGAGGGGGCAAAGACAGGGGGCTACGAGCAGTACTTC. Amino acid sequence: CSVEGAKTGGYEQYF.

This chain connects TRBV11-2 to TRBJ2-1, with D perhaps matching TRBD2 (6 bases). The CDR3 contains 16 residues. The germline CDR1 and CDR2 sequences are SGHAT and FQNNGV. The V end was cut by 1 base, the J end by 5 bases, with 15 bases between. CDR3 nucleotide sequence: TGTGCCAGCAGCTTAGGGGACTTATCCCTCCACAATGAGCAGTTCTTC. It is translated as CASSLGDLSLHNEQFF.

V usage is TRBV15 and J usage is TRBJ2-3, with 7 bases fitting TRBD2. The CDR3 has 16 amino acids. CDR1 and CDR2 from the germline V gene are LNHNV and YYDKDF (reference sequence). The V gene end was trimmed by 3 bases and the J gene end by 4 bases; junction bases not matched to a gene: 10. The CDR3 is CATSRWGEGRADTQYF. For the CDR3, the DNA is TGTGCCACCAGCAGGTGGGGGGAGGGCCGCGCAGATACGCAGTATTTT.

The J gene is TRBJ2-7, the V gene TRBV9; TRBD1 aligns across 8 bases. There are 16 residues in the CDR3. Trimming at V came to 3 bases and at J to 3 bases, leaving 11 bases not matched to a gene. CDR1 SGDLS and CDR2 YYNGEE come from the germline V gene. CDR3 bases: TGTGCCAGCAGCGGGGGCAGGGGGCGACCCCTCTACGAGCAGTACTTC. This sequence encodes CASSGGRGRPLYEQYF.

This clone has just one count. This chain links TRBV7-9 with TRBJ2-2; D possibly matches TRBD1 or TRBD2 (5 bases each). From germline, CDR1 is SEHNR and CDR2 FQNEAQ (reference sequence). The CDR3 covers 18 residues. Trimming removed 3 bases at V and 2 bases at J, with 19 bases between. For the CDR3, the DNA is TGTGCCAGCAGCTTTCTCTGGGACGGAATGTATAACACCGGGGAGCTGTTTTTT. Its protein is CASSFLWDGMYNTGELFF.

This clone was recorded only once. CDR3 coding DNA: TGCGCCAGCGCAGGGAGGGGTGGGGGCCTCATGAACACTGAAGCTTTCTTT. Translated: CASAGRGGGLMNTEAFF. V gene TRBV4-1 combines with J gene TRBJ1-1; D possibly corresponds to TRBD1 (6 bases). Germline V gene lookup returns CDR1 MGHRA and CDR2 YSYEKL. V was cut by 8 bases and J by 0 bases, with 22 bases left in between. This CDR3 region has 17 residues.

The V gene is TRBV11-2, the J gene TRBJ2-7; 8 bases are a match to TRBD2. Losses at the gene ends were 0 bases for V and 4 bases for J; bases not matched to a gene: 11. CDR3 length: 17 amino acids. Germline loops: CDR1 SGHAT, CDR2 FQNNGV. Here the CDR3 DNA reads TGTGCCAGCAGCTTAGATTCGGGCGGGAGGATGAGATACGAGCAGTACTTC. This sequence encodes CASSLDSGGRMRYEQYF.

The chain combines TRBV4-3 with TRBJ2-1; 7 bases match TRBD2. CDR1 LGHNA and CDR2 YSLEER come from the germline V gene. The trim removed 0 bases at V and 12 bases at J, leaving 17 bases unmatched. The CDR3 sequence is 17 residues long. The CDR3 nucleotides read TGCGCCAGCAGCCAAGATAGTTTTAGCGGGCTACAAAGGGGGCAGTTCTTC. Its translation is CASSQDSFSGLQRGQFF.

The chain joins TRBV6-5 to TRBJ2-5, with a possible D match to TRBD1 (6 bases). Germline assignment: CDR1 MNHEY and CDR2 SVGAGI. The V and J ends lost 4 bases and 4 bases respectively, with 16 bases between them. The CDR3 is made up of 15 amino acids. CDR3 region: CASSLGGGPLETQYF. CDR3 nucleotide sequence: TGTGCCAGCAGTTTAGGTGGGGGCCCACTAGAGACCCAGTACTTC.

This chain uses TRBV7-9 with TRBJ2-5, with D possibly being TRBD2 (6 bases). V was shortened by 5 bases and J by 0 bases, with 10 bases between the two germline ends. Germline CDR1 SEHNR, CDR2 FQNEAQ (reference sequence). The CDR3 sequence is 14 residues long. CDR3 loop: CASSAGRNQETQYF. CDR3 bases: TGTGCCAGCAGCGCGGGACGGAACCAAGAGACCCAGTACTTC.

The rearrangement joins TRBV4-2 to TRBJ2-1; TRBD2 agrees at 7 bases. Trimming removed 3 bases from V and 9 bases from J; junction bases left unmatched: 8. This CDR3 comprises 14 residues. Germline V CDR1 and CDR2: LGHNA, YNFKEQ. As DNA, the CDR3 is TGTGCCAGCAGCCATGAGCGTCTAGCGGTTGAGCAGTTCTTC. It encodes CASSHERLAVEQFF.

The rearrangement links TRBV6-1 to TRBJ1-4, with 9 bases matching TRBD1. This CDR3 has 16 amino acids. Unmatched junction bases numbered 5, after V lost 2 bases and J lost 4 bases. Germline CDR1 and CDR2: MNHNS and SASEGT. The CDR3: CASSERDRADNEKLFF. CDR3 DNA sequence: TGTGCCAGCAGTGAACGGGACAGGGCTGATAATGAAAAACTGTTTTTT.

The chain combines TRBV7-3 with TRBJ1-3; weak D call: TRBD1 (5 bases). This CDR3 has 17 amino acids. Germline V gives CDR1 SGHTA, CDR2 FQGTGA. V was cut by 5 bases and J by 0 bases, with 17 bases left in between. The CDR3 sequence is CASSPTAGPYSGNTIYF. Written as DNA, the CDR3 is TGTGCCAGCAGCCCGACCGCGGGACCGTACTCTGGAAACACCATATATTTT. The full variable domain, its missing parts supplied by reference TRBV7-3 and TRBJ1-3, is GAGVSQTPSNKVTEKGKYVELRCDPISGHTALYWYRQSLGQGPEFLIYFQGTGAADDSGLPNDRFFAVRPEGSVSTLKIQRTERGDSAVYLCASSPTAGPYSGNTIYFGEGSWLTVV.

The rearrangement joins TRBV4-3 to TRBJ2-1; 10 nucleotides match TRBD2. Germline lookup yields CDR1 LGHNA and CDR2 YSLEER. Trimming cost V 0 bases and J 0 bases; bases outside gene matches: 5. The CDR3 length is 18 residues. CDR3 nucleotides: TGCGCCAGCAGCCAAGAGGGTAGCGGGGGGAGCTCCTACAATGAGCAGTTCTTC. It specifies CASSQEGSGGSSYNEQFF.

The rearrangement links TRBV6-1 to TRBJ1-1; 7 bases match TRBD1. The CDR3 is 13 amino acids. The V segment lost 1 base and the J segment 8 bases; nucleotides outside the gene matches: 4. Germline V gene data show CDR1 as MNHNS and CDR2 as SASEGT. The CDR3 reads CASSEVAGGEAFF. DNA of the CDR3: TGTGCCAGCAGTGAAGTGGCAGGGGGAGAAGCTTTCTTT.

The CDR3 region has the DNA TGTGCCAGTAGTATAGGAGCGGGGGGCTTCTACGAGCAGTACTTC. Protein sequence: CASSIGAGGFYEQYF. The rearrangement uses TRBV19 and TRBJ2-7; the match to TRBD2 covers 9 bases. The CDR3 runs 15 residues. Unmatched junction bases numbered 4, after V lost 1 base and J lost 3 bases. Germline loops: CDR1 LNHDA, CDR2 SQIVND (reference sequence). The variable domain in full, completed from reference TRBV19 and TRBJ2-7, reads DGGITQSPKYLFRKEGQNVTLSCEQNLNHDAMYWYRQDPGQGLRLIYYSQIVNDFQKGDIAEGYSVSREKKESFPLTVTSAQKNPTAFYLCASSIGAGGFYEQYFGPGTRLTVT.

This chain joins TRBV19 and TRBJ2-7; tentative D call: TRBD2 (5 bases). This CDR3 is 14 amino acids long. V was shortened by 3 bases and J by 5 bases, with 14 bases between the two germline ends. Germline V lookup: CDR1 LNHDA, CDR2 SQIVND (reference sequence). This CDR3 is CASSIGLAPHEQYF. The CDR3 DNA reads as TGTGCCAGTAGTATTGGGCTAGCTCCTCACGAGCAGTACTTC. Full variable domain (remainder filled in from reference TRBV19 and TRBJ2-7): DGGITQSPKYLFRKEGQNVTLSCEQNLNHDAMYWYRQDPGQGLRLIYYSQIVNDFQKGDIAEGYSVSREKKESFPLTVTSAQKNPTAFYLCASSIGLAPHEQYFGPGTRLTVT.

The chain is built from TRBV5-1 and TRBJ1-1, with D possibly matching TRBD1 (6 bases). CDR1 SGHRS and CDR2 YFSETQ come from the germline V gene. The V and J ends lost 0 bases and 1 base respectively, with 7 bases between them. This CDR3 is built from 14 residues. The CDR3 region has the DNA TGCGCCAGCAGCTTGGCGGGGGCGAACACTGAAGCTTTCTTT. Protein product: CASSLAGANTEAFF.

The genes are TRBV7-9 and TRBJ2-5; TRBD2 aligns across 8 bases. The J call may be mistaken, given a closer DNA end match to TRBJ2-7. The V gene's germline CDR1 is SEHNR and CDR2 FQNEAQ (reference sequence). The CDR3 contains 15 residues. The CDR3 region is CASSPTGGRGYEQYF. Here the CDR3 DNA reads TGTGCCAGCAGTCCGACGGGGGGGCGTGGGTACGAGCAGTACTTC.

The V and J genes are TRBV9 and TRBJ2-5; 9 positions match TRBD1. Trimming at V came to 0 bases and at J to 0 bases, leaving 6 bases not matched to a gene. The germline gives CDR1 SGDLS, CDR2 YYNGEE. The CDR3 has 17 residues. In DNA, the CDR3 is TGTGCCAGCAGCGTAGGAGGGACAGGGAACTACCAAGAGACCCAGTACTTC. Translated, it gives CASSVGGTGNYQETQYF.

In DNA, the CDR3 is TGTGCCAGCAGCGGCTGGGACAGAGATAATGAAAAACTGTTTTTT. It specifies CASSGWDRDNEKLFF. The V and J genes are TRBV9 and TRBJ1-4; 7 nucleotides match TRBD1. Germline V lookup: CDR1 SGDLS, CDR2 YYNGEE. The trim removed 3 bases at V and 4 bases at J, leaving 6 bases unmatched. This CDR3 is 15 amino acids long.

The V call is TRBV6-6, the J call TRBJ2-7; 7 nucleotides align to TRBD1. The length of the CDR3 is 14 residues. The V and J ends lost 6 bases and 2 bases, in that order; junction bases with no gene match: 7. Germline assignment: CDR1 MNHNY and CDR2 SVGAGI (reference sequence). The CDR3 DNA is TGTGCCAGCAGCCTCGGGACAGTGACCTACGAGCAGTACTTC. Translation: CASSLGTVTYEQYF.